Following are 4 T cell receptor beta chains from one sample sequenced in a study of stem cell transplantation in POMP-related autoinflammatory disease. This table comes from immunoSEQ multiplex PCR, and its TCRdb copy is limited to in-frame clones, with some not included. The repertoire holds more than 20,000 clones, approximately 85% seen once, with 2% to 3% in the top ten. Material: CD4+ T cells from PBMCs, obtained before stem cell transplantation. These receptors all stem from a human donor with POMP-related autoinflammation and immune dysregulation (PRAID).

This rearrangement joins TRBV9 to TRBJ2-1; 8 nucleotides line up with TRBD2. This CDR3 is built from 12 residues. Germline lookup yields CDR1 SGDLS and CDR2 YYNGEE. V dropped 3 bases and J dropped 9; count of bases not matched to a gene: 2. CDR3: CASSGLAIEQFF. The CDR3 nucleotides read TGTGCCAGCAGCGGACTAGCGATTGAGCAGTTCTTC.

This clone showed up just once. The chain has TRBV6-5 and TRBJ2-3, with 7 bases matching TRBD2. The CDR3 consists of 14 residues. V gave up 2 bases and J gave up 1 base; unmatched junction bases: 0. CDR1 is MNHEY, CDR2 SVGAGI, per germline. In DNA form, the CDR3 reads TGTGCCAGCAGTTACACTAGCGGCACAGATACGCAGTATTTT. This codes for CASSYTSGTDTQYF.

This clone showed up just a few times. This chain joins TRBV6-5 and TRBJ1-5, with D perhaps TRBD1 (6 bases). This CDR3 has 15 residues. Germline V lookup: CDR1 MNHEY, CDR2 SVGAGI. The V end lost 4 bases, the J end lost 7 bases, and 17 bases lay between the germline ends. The CDR3 spells CASSSQGISGQPQHF. CDR3 in DNA: TGTGCCAGCAGTTCACAGGGTATTAGCGGGCAGCCCCAGCATTTT.

V usage is TRBV5-1 and J usage is TRBJ2-3; 10 bases map to TRBD2. This CDR3 contains 22 residues. The V gene end was trimmed by 4 bases and the J gene end by 3 bases; junction bases not matched to a gene: 26. Germline CDR1 SGHRS, CDR2 YFSETQ. CDR3 coding DNA: TGCGCCAGCAGCCTGGAGCGCGGAATAGCGGGAGGAGTGGAGGGGCGAACAGATACGCAGTATTTT. Protein product: CASSLERGIAGGVEGRTDTQYF.